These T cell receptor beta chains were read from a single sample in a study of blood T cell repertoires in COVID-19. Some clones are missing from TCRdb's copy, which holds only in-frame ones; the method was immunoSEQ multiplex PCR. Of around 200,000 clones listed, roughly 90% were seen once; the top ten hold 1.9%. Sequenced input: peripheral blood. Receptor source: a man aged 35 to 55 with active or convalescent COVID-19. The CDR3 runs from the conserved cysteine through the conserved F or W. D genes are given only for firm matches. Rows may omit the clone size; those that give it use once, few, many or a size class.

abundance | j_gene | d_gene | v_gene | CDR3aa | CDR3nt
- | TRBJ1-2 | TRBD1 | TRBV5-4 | CASSLGQGPRYTF | TGTGCCAGCAGCTTGGGACAGGGGCCTCGCTACACCTTC
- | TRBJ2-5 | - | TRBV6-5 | CASRVGEETQYF | TGTGCCAGCAGGGTAGGGGAAGAGACCCAGTACTTC
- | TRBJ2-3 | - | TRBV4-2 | CASSQSVEGDTQYF | TGTGCCAGCAGCCAATCCGTAGAGGGAGATACGCAGTATTTT
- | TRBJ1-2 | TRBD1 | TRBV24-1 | CAISTGDGYGYTF | TGTGCCATCTCGACAGGGGACGGCTATGGCTACACCTTC
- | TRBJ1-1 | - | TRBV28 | CASSFPRRVNTEAFF | TGTGCCAGCAGTTTCCCCCGGCGGGTGAACACTGAAGCTTTCTTT
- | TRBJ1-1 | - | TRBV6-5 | CASSLTENTEAFF | TGTGCCAGCAGTTTGACAGAGAACACTGAAGCTTTCTTT
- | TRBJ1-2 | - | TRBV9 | CASSVAATGDYGYTF | TGTGCCAGCAGCGTAGCGGCGACAGGAGACTATGGCTACACCTTC
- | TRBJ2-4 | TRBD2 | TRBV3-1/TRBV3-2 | CASSQESGGASIQYF | TGTGCCAGCAGCCAAGAGAGCGGGGGGGCAAGCATTCAGTACTTC
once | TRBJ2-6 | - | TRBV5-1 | CASSLSLMEGRAGANVLTF | TGCGCCAGCAGCTTGTCGTTGATGGAGGGTCGGGCTGGGGCCAACGTCCTGACTTTC
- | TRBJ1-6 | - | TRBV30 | CAWSREGRDNSPLHF | TGTGCCTGGAGTAGGGAGGGGAGGGATAATTCACCCCTCCACTTT
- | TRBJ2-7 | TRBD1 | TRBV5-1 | CASSFGDRGYEQYF | TGCGCCAGCAGCTTCGGAGACAGGGGGTACGAGCAGTACTTC
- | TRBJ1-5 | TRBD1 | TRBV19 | CASTRGTGDQPQHF | TGTGCCAGTACTCGAGGGACAGGCGATCAGCCCCAGCATTTT
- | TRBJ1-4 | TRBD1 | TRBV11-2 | CASSTGQGSEKLFF | TGTGCCAGCAGCACGGGACAGGGGAGTGAAAAACTGTTTTTT
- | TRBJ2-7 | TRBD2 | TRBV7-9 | CASSSSGAGESSYEQYF | TGTGCCAGCAGCTCCAGCGGGGCCGGGGAAAGCTCCTACGAGCAGTACTTC
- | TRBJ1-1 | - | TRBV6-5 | CASSYSPGNTEAFF | TGTGCCAGCAGTTACTCTCCGGGGAACACTGAAGCTTTCTTT